These T cell receptor beta chains were read from a single sample in a study of cytomegalovirus exposure and HLA in healthy donors. The data were produced by immunoSEQ multiplex PCR, yet TCRdb's version contains in-frame clones alone and is incomplete. The sample lists around 230,000 clones; over 75% were seen once. The sequenced sample was PBMCs. The receptors were sampled from a boy aged 5-17 years in good health and CMV-seronegative. Each CDR3 is given with its conserved first and last residue. A D gene is named only where the DNA matches it firmly. Only some rows state a clone size, as once, few, many or a class for expanded clones.

V gene,clone size,D gene,J gene,CDR3 protein,CDR3 DNA
TRBV5-1,.,TRBD1,TRBJ1-3,CASSLALTGVGNTIYF,TGCGCCAGCAGCTTGGCCCTAACAGGGGTCGGAAACACCATATATTTT
TRBV30,.,.,TRBJ1-2,CAWSSEAAYGYTF,TGTGCCTGGAGTTCTGAAGCCGCCTATGGCTACACCTTC
TRBV7-2,.,.,TRBJ2-7,CASSHETLYEQYF,TGTGCCAGCAGCCATGAGACTCTCTACGAGCAGTACTTC
TRBV6-5,.,TRBD1,TRBJ1-2,CASSYWEQGSGGYTF,TGTGCCAGCAGTTACTGGGAACAGGGGAGCGGTGGCTACACCTTC
TRBV4-1,once,.,TRBJ1-5,CASSQEWEGAGANQPQHF,TGCGCCAGCAGCCAAGAATGGGAAGGGGCAGGTGCTAATCAGCCCCAGCATTTT
TRBV10-2,.,.,TRBJ2-7,CASSDPGLSEQYF,TGCGCCAGCAGTGACCCAGGGCTCTCCGAGCAGTACTTC
TRBV13,.,.,TRBJ1-1,CASSQNTEAFF,TGTGCCAGCAGCCAGAACACTGAAGCTTTCTTT
TRBV7-9,.,.,TRBJ1-1,CASSPSGGLRAFF,TGTGCCAGCAGCCCGAGTGGTGGACTGAGAGCTTTCTTT
TRBV7-3,.,TRBD2,TRBJ2-1,CASSSTSGGHEQFF,TGTGCCAGCAGCTCGACTAGCGGGGGCCATGAGCAGTTCTTC
TRBV5-1,.,.,TRBJ2-3,CASSLEGRTTDTQYF,TGCGCCAGCAGCTTGGAGGGGCGGACCACAGATACGCAGTATTTT
TRBV28,.,.,TRBJ1-4,CASSLGAGSMAGKLFF,TGTGCCAGCAGTTTAGGGGCAGGATCAATGGCAGGAAAACTGTTTTTT
TRBV7-9,.,.,TRBJ2-5,CASSLTMGRQETQYF,TGTGCCAGCAGCCTAACCATGGGGCGGCAAGAGACCCAGTACTTC
TRBV25-1,.,TRBD1,TRBJ1-4,CASSDFFEGGSEKLFF,TGTGCCAGCAGTGATTTCTTCGAAGGGGGCAGTGAAAAACTGTTTTTT
TRBV13,.,.,TRBJ1-4,CASSLQANEKLFF,TGTGCCAGCAGCTTACAGGCTAATGAAAAACTGTTTTTT
TRBV6-5,.,.,TRBJ2-1,CASSPLGHNEQFF,TGTGCCAGCAGTCCCCTAGGCCACAATGAGCAGTTCTTC
TRBV7-3,.,TRBD2,TRBJ2-3,CASSLRSLAGGADTQYF,TGTGCCAGCAGCTTAAGGTCACTAGCGGGGGGGGCAGATACGCAGTATTTT
TRBV2,.,.,TRBJ1-1,CASSEHQGIGDTEAFF,TGTGCCAGCAGTGAACACCAGGGTATTGGGGACACTGAAGCTTTCTTT
TRBV19,.,.,TRBJ2-7,CASSSTGYTYEQYF,TGTGCCAGTAGTAGTACAGGTTATACCTACGAGCAGTACTTC
TRBV9,.,TRBD1,TRBJ1-2,CASSVRDSHFSGYTF,TGTGCCAGCAGCGTTAGGGACAGCCACTTCTCTGGCTACACCTTC
TRBV7-8,few,TRBD2,TRBJ2-1,CASSFGTSGSGEQFF,TGTGCCAGCAGCTTCGGAACTAGCGGCAGCGGGGAGCAGTTCTTC
TRBV11-2,.,TRBD1,TRBJ2-6,CASSLRTGGGGANVLTF,TGTGCCAGCAGCTTAAGGACAGGGGGCGGCGGGGCCAACGTCCTGACTTTC
TRBV5-6,.,.,TRBJ2-7,CASSLRGLYEQYF,TGTGCCAGCAGCTTGAGGGGCCTCTACGAGCAGTACTTC
TRBV10-3,.,.,TRBJ2-1,CAIKSHGLANEQFF,TGTGCCATCAAGTCGCATGGGCTAGCCAATGAGCAGTTCTTC
TRBV9,.,TRBD1,TRBJ2-2,CASSGARQGVELFF,TGTGCCAGCAGCGGAGCCCGACAGGGGGTGGAGCTGTTTTTT
TRBV27,.,TRBD1,TRBJ1-1,CASSPGQMNTEAFF,TGTGCCAGCAGTCCGGGACAGATGAACACTGAAGCTTTCTTT
TRBV30,.,.,TRBJ1-2,CAWSGMGRGYTF,TGTGCCTGGAGTGGGATGGGCCGGGGCTACACCTTC
TRBV7-9,.,TRBD2,TRBJ2-1,CASSFGLAGRKQFF,TGTGCCAGCAGCTTCGGACTAGCGGGCCGTAAGCAGTTCTTC
TRBV4-1,.,.,TRBJ1-1,CASSRGVTGEAFF,TGCGCCAGCAGCCGCGGGGTAACGGGTGAAGCTTTCTTT
TRBV11-2,once,.,TRBJ1-2,CASSLDRGGPGYTF,TGTGCCAGCAGCTTAGATCGGGGAGGCCCTGGCTACACCTTC
TRBV25-1,few,.,TRBJ1-2,CASSRGGEGRENGYTF,TGTGCCAGCAGTAGGGGAGGTGAGGGACGAGAGAATGGCTACACCTTC